Presented here are 30 T cell receptor beta chains from one specimen sequenced in a study of cytotoxic CD8 clonotypes in ibrutinib-treated CLL. Method: immunoSEQ multiplex PCR; TCRdb's copy keeps in-frame clones and lacks some. The sample records about 130,000 clones, 75% to 85% being singletons. The input for sequencing was PBMCs, taken after 12 months of ibrutinib treatment. Every receptor here comes from a human donor with chronic lymphocytic leukemia.

The rearrangement uses TRBV27 and TRBJ1-5; 10 bases map to TRBD1. The CDR3 has 15 amino acids. Germline trimming cut 6 bases from V and 5 bases from J; bases unmatched to any gene: 7. Germline assignment: CDR1 MNHEY and CDR2 SMNVEV (reference sequence). This chain's CDR3 is CASRKWTGGDQPQHF. CDR3 nucleotides: TGTGCCAGCAGGAAATGGACAGGGGGGGATCAGCCCCAGCATTTT.

The chain has TRBV14 and TRBJ2-7; weak D call: TRBD1 (6 bases). Trimming left V 1 base short and J 4 bases short, with 14 bases between. In germline, CDR1 is SGHDN, CDR2 FVKESK. The CDR3 covers 15 residues. The CDR3 sequence is CASSQVAGQSYEQYF. The CDR3 DNA follows: TGTGCCAGCAGCCAAGTCGCCGGACAGAGTTACGAGCAGTACTTC.

In this sample, this clone turned up once. The chain uses TRBV30 and TRBJ1-1; a weak D match, TRBD1 (6 bases). The CDR3 consists of 13 residues. The germline CDR1 and CDR2 sequences are GTSNPN and SVGIG (reference sequence). V was pared by 0 bases and J by 4 bases, with 9 bases between. The CDR3 reads CAWSVGGGTEAFF. The CDR3 coding sequence is TGTGCCTGGAGTGTAGGGGGGGGCACTGAAGCTTTCTTT. The full variable domain, its missing parts supplied by reference TRBV30 and TRBJ1-1, is SQTIHQWPATLVQPVGSPLSLECTVEGTSNPNLYWYRQAAGRGLQLLFYSVGIGQISSEVPQNLSASRPQDRQFILSSKKLLLSDSGFYLCAWSVGGGTEAFFGQGTRLTVV.

V and J are TRBV18 and TRBJ1-1, with 8 nucleotides matching TRBD1. Germline V gene sequence: CDR1 KGHSH, CDR2 LQKENI. The V gene end was trimmed by 2 bases and the J gene end by 3 bases; junction bases not matched to a gene: 5. The CDR3 sequence is 15 residues long. The CDR3 region is CASSPWGQADTEAFF. The CDR3 nucleotides read TGTGCCAGCTCACCATGGGGACAGGCAGACACTGAAGCTTTCTTT.

The chain has TRBV15 and TRBJ2-3; no firm D call. CDR1 and CDR2 from the germline V gene are LNHNV and YYDKDF (reference sequence). V lost 1 base and J lost 0, with 8 bases in between. The CDR3 is 15 amino acids. DNA of the CDR3: TGTGCCACCAGCAGAGGTGAAAAAAGCACAGATACGCAGTATTTT. Residues: CATSRGEKSTDTQYF.

V and J are TRBV7-8 and TRBJ2-1, with D tentatively TRBD2 (5 bases). Germline V lookup: CDR1 SGHVS, CDR2 FQNEAQ. V was pared by 0 bases and J by 8 bases, with 17 bases between. The CDR3 covers 16 residues. The CDR3: CASSLAFWARGHEQFF. CDR3 nucleotide sequence: TGTGCCAGCAGCTTAGCGTTTTGGGCTAGAGGGCATGAGCAGTTCTTC.

The chain joins TRBV27 to TRBJ1-1; no clear D. The CDR3 has 17 amino acids. Deletions cut 5 bases from V and 0 bases from J, with 19 bases between. The V gene's germline CDR1 is MNHEY and CDR2 SMNVEV (reference sequence). The CDR3 DNA follows: TGTGCCAGCAGTACCGGCAGGCTTCGAGAATTGAACACTGAAGCTTTCTTT. It yields the protein CASSTGRLRELNTEAFF.

The J gene is TRBJ2-3, the V gene TRBV10-3, with 11 bases aligning to TRBD2. CDR1 ENHRY and CDR2 SYGVKD come from the germline V gene. This CDR3 contains 14 residues. V gave up 10 bases and J gave up 5 bases; unmatched junction bases: 8. The CDR3 sequence is CATNGLAGGDTQYF. The DNA of the CDR3 is TGTGCCACGAACGGTCTAGCGGGAGGAGATACGCAGTATTTT.

CDR3 amino acids: CASSTQGITGELFF. The DNA of the CDR3 is TGCGCCAGCAGCACTCAGGGAATTACCGGGGAGCTGTTTTTT. The rearrangement links TRBV5-1 to TRBJ2-2; the D gene is possibly TRBD1 (5 bases). V was pared by 4 bases and J by 5 bases, with 12 bases between. Germline V CDR1 and CDR2: SGHRS, YFSETQ. This CDR3 spans 14 amino acids. The whole variable domain, filled in from reference TRBV5-1 and TRBJ2-2, reads KAGVTQTPRYLIKTRGQQVTLSCSPISGHRSVSWYQQTPGQGLQFLFEYFSETQRNKGNFPGRFSGRQFSNSRSEMNVSTLELGDSALYLCASSTQGITGELFFGEGSRLTVL.

J is TRBJ2-5 and V is TRBV18; D call uncertain. This CDR3 spans 11 amino acids. Trimming pared 4 bases from V and 5 bases from J, leaving 5 bases between. Germline V CDR1 and CDR2: KGHSH, LQKENI. DNA of the CDR3: TGTGCCAGCTCACTGGAGGAGACCCAGTACTTC. Encoded protein: CASSLEETQYF. Based on the CDR3 plus reference TRBV18 and TRBJ2-5, the full variable domain is NAGVMQNPRHLVRRRGQEARLRCSPMKGHSHVYWYRQLPEEGLKFMVYLQKENIIDESGMPKERFSAEFPKEGPSILRIQQVVRGDSAAYFCASSLEETQYFGPGTRLLVL.

The chain is built from TRBV7-2 and TRBJ1-4, with TRBD1 identical over 9 bases. J gave up 7 bases and V 5 bases, and 8 bases lay outside the gene matches. The CDR3 runs 15 residues. Germline CDR1 reads SGHTA; CDR2 reads FQGNSA. CDR3 nucleotides: TGTGCCAGCAGCAGGGACAGGGCAGGAGGTGAAAAACTGTTTTTT. Translation gives CASSRDRAGGEKLFF. Full variable domain (remainder filled in from reference TRBV7-2 and TRBJ1-4): GAGVSQSPSNKVTEKGKDVELRCDPISGHTALYWYRQSLGQGLEFLIYFQGNSAPDKSGLPSDRFSAERTGGSVSTLTIQRTQQEDSAVYLCASSRDRAGGEKLFFGSGTQLSVL.

This clone has only one observation. CDR3 loop: CASLGLAGFNEQFF. The CDR3 coding sequence is TGTGCCAGCTTAGGACTAGCGGGTTTTAATGAGCAGTTCTTC. J is TRBJ2-1 and V is TRBV6-1; the match to TRBD2 covers 11 bases. V trimming: 8 bases; J trimming: 7 bases; junction bases outside the gene matches: 7. CDR1 and CDR2 from the germline V gene are MNHNS and SASEGT. The CDR3 is 14 amino acids.

The chain carries TRBV10-2 and TRBJ2-3; D could derive from TRBD1 or TRBD2 (5 bases each). This CDR3 comprises 13 residues. Trimming removed 7 bases at V and 2 bases at J, with 10 bases between. Germline CDR1 is WSHSY and CDR2 is SAAADI. In DNA form, the CDR3 reads TGCGCCAGCACTCGGGACGACACAGATACGCAGTATTTT. Translating it yields CASTRDDTDTQYF.

A remark on this clone: Other DNA sequences within the sample encode an identical CDR3. The CDR3 nucleotides are TGTGCCAGCAGCTTAGCGGGGACAGATACGCAGTATTTT. This sequence encodes CASSLAGTDTQYF. The gene calls are TRBV11-2 and TRBJ2-3; D may be TRBD2 (5 bases). Trimming shortened V by 1 base and J by 3 bases, and 5 bases separated the two germline ends. The CDR3 contains 13 residues. Germline V CDR1 and CDR2: SGHAT, FQNNGV.

This sequence joins TRBV11-3 and TRBJ2-2; unclear D gene. Trimming stripped 6 bases from V and 3 bases from J, with 11 bases between. CDR1 and CDR2 from the germline V gene are SGHNT and YENEEA. The CDR3 is 14 residues long. The CDR3 DNA follows: TGTGCCAGCAGTGTGGGATCGTACACCGGGGAGCTGTTTTTT. Amino acid sequence: CASSVGSYTGELFF.

V usage is TRBV7-8 and J usage is TRBJ1-4, with 10 bases fitting TRBD1. In germline, CDR1 is SGHVS, CDR2 FQNEAQ. This CDR3 is 18 amino acids long. V shed 1 base, J shed 3 bases, and the junction held 8 bases outside the gene matches. The CDR3 here is CASSLVRDRGLSNEKLFF. CDR3 sequence (DNA): TGTGCCAGCAGCTTAGTCCGGGACAGGGGTTTATCTAATGAAAAACTGTTTTTT.

The chain recombines TRBV6-5 with TRBJ2-7; 7 bases are a match to TRBD2. In germline, CDR1 is MNHEY, CDR2 SVGAGI. The CDR3 runs 13 residues. V lost 8 bases, J lost 0 bases, and 4 bases stayed unmatched. The CDR3 reads CASGRDYSYEQYF. The DNA for the CDR3 is TGTGCCAGCGGACGGGACTACTCCTACGAGCAGTACTTC.

This sequence joins TRBV7-6 and TRBJ2-1; D may be TRBD2 (6 bases). V was shortened by 5 bases and J by 3 bases, with 11 bases between the two germline ends. The CDR3 runs 14 residues. Germline CDR1 SGHVS, CDR2 FNYEAQ. CDR3 coding DNA: TGTGCCAGCAGCGGAGGACTACTCTACAATGAGCAGTTCTTC. It specifies CASSGGLLYNEQFF.

This clone has a single count. V usage is TRBV9 and J usage is TRBJ1-3, with D uncertain. The CDR3 extends over 15 amino acids. CDR1 is SGDLS, CDR2 YYNGEE, per germline. V was shortened by 3 bases and J by 9 bases, with 19 bases between the two germline ends. Here the CDR3 reads CASSDFPGVVGTIYF. The CDR3 DNA reads as TGTGCCAGCAGCGATTTCCCGGGAGTTGTGGGCACCATATATTTT.

The chain carries TRBV28 and TRBJ2-3, with 9 positions matching TRBD2. CDR3 size: 16 residues. The V gene end was trimmed by 5 bases and the J gene end by 8 bases; junction bases not matched to a gene: 14. Germline CDR1 reads MDHEN; CDR2 reads SYDVKM. The CDR3 DNA sequence: TGTGCCAGCAGTCCAGCCGGGGCTGGCGGGAGGGGTACGCAGTATTTT. This gives the protein CASSPAGAGGRGTQYF.

V gene TRBV6-5 combines with J gene TRBJ2-3; 10 positions agree with TRBD2. The junction had 5 bases not matched to a gene; V was cut back by 2 bases and J by 6 bases. The CDR3 spans 15 residues. Germline V gene sequence: CDR1 MNHEY, CDR2 SVGAGI. The CDR3 coding sequence is TGTGCCAGCAGTTACAGCGGGAGGGCCGGGGATACGCAGTATTTT. Translation gives CASSYSGRAGDTQYF.

The V gene is TRBV6-5, the J gene TRBJ2-7; D is undetermined. V lost 0 bases to trimming and J lost 2 bases, with 11 bases between them. Per the germline V gene, CDR1 is MNHEY and CDR2 is SVGAGI. This CDR3 has 15 residues. The DNA of the CDR3 is TGTGCCAGCAGTTACTCGTCCGCTACAACCTACGAGCAGTACTTC. This translates into CASSYSSATTYEQYF.

The chain couples TRBV11-2 to TRBJ1-5; D gene uncertain. The length of the CDR3 is 13 residues. Germline V gene data show CDR1 as SGHAT and CDR2 as FQNNGV. Trimming took 3 bases from V and 6 from J, leaving 9 bases between them. The CDR3 protein is CASSFGLGQPQHF. The CDR3 DNA reads as TGTGCCAGCAGCTTCGGGTTGGGTCAGCCCCAGCATTTT. Complete variable domain (other parts from reference TRBV11-2 and TRBJ1-5): EAGVAQSPRYKIIEKRQSVAFWCNPISGHATLYWYQQILGQGPKLLIQFQNNGVVDDSQLPKDRFSAERLKGVDSTLKIQPAKLEDSAVYLCASSFGLGQPQHFGDGTRLSIL.

The V and J genes are TRBV4-2 and TRBJ2-3; a possible D gene is TRBD1 (6 bases). This CDR3 comprises 15 residues. V was pared by 1 base and J by 2 bases, with 10 bases between. Per germline, CDR1 LGHNA and CDR2 YNFKEQ. CDR3 loop: CASSQAQGITDTQYF. CDR3 sequence (DNA): TGTGCCAGCAGCCAAGCGCAGGGGATCACAGATACGCAGTATTTT.

CDR3 sequence: CASTITGLAGGREQFF. Written as DNA, the CDR3 is TGTGCCAGCACCATAACGGGACTAGCGGGAGGGCGTGAGCAGTTCTTC. The chain combines TRBV5-6 with TRBJ2-1, with 16 bases aligning to TRBD2. Trimming cost V 6 bases and J 9 bases; bases outside gene matches: 9. The germline CDR1 and CDR2 sequences are SGHDT and YYEEEE. The CDR3 consists of 16 residues.

The chain links TRBV4-2 to TRBJ2-7; D is perhaps TRBD2 (5 bases). Per the germline V gene, CDR1 is LGHNA and CDR2 is YNFKEQ. With 1 base removed from V and 7 bases from J, the gap between germline ends came to 5 bases. This CDR3 comprises 11 residues. The CDR3 bases are TGTGCCAGCAGCCAAGCGGGAGAGCAGTACTTC. Protein sequence: CASSQAGEQYF.

V gene TRBV4-3 combines with J gene TRBJ1-2; possibly TRBD1 for D (5 bases). V dropped 1 base and J dropped 3 bases, with 15 bases sitting between them. This CDR3 contains 16 residues. The germline V gene encodes CDR1 LGHNA and CDR2 YSLEER. The DNA for the CDR3 is TGCGCCAGCAGCCAAGCCGGGAGGGGCTTTGACTATGGCTACACCTTC. Amino acid sequence: CASSQAGRGFDYGYTF.

The genes are TRBV10-3 and TRBJ2-3; 14 nucleotides line up with TRBD2. V gave up 5 bases and J gave up 2 bases; unmatched junction bases: 12. Germline V CDR1 and CDR2: ENHRY, SYGVKD. This CDR3 is 19 amino acids long. The CDR3 DNA is TGTGCCATCAGTCCGGGACTAGCGGGAGTTAAGGGGCACACAGATACGCAGTATTTT. It specifies CAISPGLAGVKGHTDTQYF.

The genes are TRBV2 and TRBJ2-1, with D unclear. Germline-derived CDR1 and CDR2 are SNHLY and FYNNEI. V was pared by 8 bases and J by 3 bases, with 14 bases between. CDR3 length: 14 residues. The CDR3, as DNA: TGTGCCAGCCGCCGATTTAATGACTACAATGAGCAGTTCTTC. Translation gives CASRRFNDYNEQFF.

The chain couples TRBV6-5 to TRBJ2-1; D remains unclear. This CDR3 has 16 amino acids. V was cut by 0 bases and J by 3 bases, with 12 bases left in between. Germline CDR1 reads MNHEY; CDR2 reads SVGAGI. CDR3 protein: CASSYSGQPLYNEQFF. CDR3 DNA sequence: TGTGCCAGCAGTTACTCTGGGCAGCCACTCTACAATGAGCAGTTCTTC.